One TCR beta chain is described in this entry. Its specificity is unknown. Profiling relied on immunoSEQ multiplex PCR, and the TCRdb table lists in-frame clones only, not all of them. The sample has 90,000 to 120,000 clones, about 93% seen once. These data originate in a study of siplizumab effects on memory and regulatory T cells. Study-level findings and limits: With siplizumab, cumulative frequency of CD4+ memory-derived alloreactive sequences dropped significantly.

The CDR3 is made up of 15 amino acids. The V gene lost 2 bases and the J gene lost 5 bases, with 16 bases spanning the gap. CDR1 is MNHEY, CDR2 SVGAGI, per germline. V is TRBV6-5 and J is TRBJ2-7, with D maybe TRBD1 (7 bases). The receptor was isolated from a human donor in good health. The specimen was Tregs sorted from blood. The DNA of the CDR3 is TGTGCCAGCAGTTACGGGGCAGGGGGGCGCAACGAGCAGTACTTC. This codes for CASSYGAGGRNEQYF.